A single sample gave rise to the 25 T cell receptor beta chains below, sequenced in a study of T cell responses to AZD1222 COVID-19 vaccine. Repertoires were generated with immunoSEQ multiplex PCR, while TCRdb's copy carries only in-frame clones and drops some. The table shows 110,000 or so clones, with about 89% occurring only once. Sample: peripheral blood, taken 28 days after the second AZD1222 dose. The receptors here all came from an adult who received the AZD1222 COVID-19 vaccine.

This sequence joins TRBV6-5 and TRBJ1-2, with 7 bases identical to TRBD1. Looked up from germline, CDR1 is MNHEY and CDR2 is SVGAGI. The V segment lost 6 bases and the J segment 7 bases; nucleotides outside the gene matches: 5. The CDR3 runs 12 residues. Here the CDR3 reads CASRRQGFGYTF. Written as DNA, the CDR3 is TGTGCCAGCAGGCGACAGGGTTTTGGCTACACCTTC.

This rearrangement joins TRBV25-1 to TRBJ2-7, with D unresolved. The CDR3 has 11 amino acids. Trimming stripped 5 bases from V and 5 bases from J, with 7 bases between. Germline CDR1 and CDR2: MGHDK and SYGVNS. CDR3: CASSPGHEQYF. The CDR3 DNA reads TGTGCCAGCAGTCCTGGCCACGAGCAGTACTTC.

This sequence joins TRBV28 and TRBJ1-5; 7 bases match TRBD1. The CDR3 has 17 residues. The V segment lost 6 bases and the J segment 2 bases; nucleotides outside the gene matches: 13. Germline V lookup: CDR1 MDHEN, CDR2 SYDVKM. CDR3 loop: CASRTGQIGIRNQPQHF. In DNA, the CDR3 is TGTGCCAGCAGGACGGGACAGATAGGGATTCGCAATCAGCCCCAGCATTTT.

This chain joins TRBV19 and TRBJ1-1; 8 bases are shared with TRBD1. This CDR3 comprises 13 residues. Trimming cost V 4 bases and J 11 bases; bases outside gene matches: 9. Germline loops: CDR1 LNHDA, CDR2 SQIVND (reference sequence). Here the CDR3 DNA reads TGTGCCAGTAGTACTGGACAGGGCAGGGATGCTTTCTTT. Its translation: CASSTGQGRDAFF.

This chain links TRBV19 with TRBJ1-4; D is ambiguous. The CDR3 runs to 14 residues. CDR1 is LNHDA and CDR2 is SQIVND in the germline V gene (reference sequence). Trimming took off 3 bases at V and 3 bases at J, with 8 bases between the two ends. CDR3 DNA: TGTGCCAGTAGTATTGGCATCCCTAATGAAAAACTGTTTTTT. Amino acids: CASSIGIPNEKLFF.

In nucleotides, the CDR3 is TGTGCCAGCAGCTCCCCCAGAAGGAGCGGGAGGGCCAACGGGGAGCTGTTTTTT. Translation: CASSSPRRSGRANGELFF. The chain couples TRBV7-9 to TRBJ2-2; 10 bases are shared with TRBD2. Germline CDR1 and CDR2: SEHNR and FQNEAQ (reference sequence). With V trimmed by 4 bases and J by 7 bases, 15 bases remained unmatched. CDR3 length equals 18 residues.

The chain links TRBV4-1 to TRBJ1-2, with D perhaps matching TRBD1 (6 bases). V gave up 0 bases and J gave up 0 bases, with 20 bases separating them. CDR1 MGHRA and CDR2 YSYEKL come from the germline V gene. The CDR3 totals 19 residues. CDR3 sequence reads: CASSQDLTGGPSANYGYTF. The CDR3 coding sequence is TGCGCCAGCAGCCAAGATCTGACAGGCGGGCCCTCCGCTAACTATGGCTACACCTTC.

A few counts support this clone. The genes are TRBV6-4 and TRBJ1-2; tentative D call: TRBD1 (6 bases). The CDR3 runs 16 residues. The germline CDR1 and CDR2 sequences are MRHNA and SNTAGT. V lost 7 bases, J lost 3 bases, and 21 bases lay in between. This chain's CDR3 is CASTISTDKGDYGYTF. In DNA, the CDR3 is TGTGCCAGCACTATTTCTACGGACAAGGGGGACTATGGCTACACCTTC.

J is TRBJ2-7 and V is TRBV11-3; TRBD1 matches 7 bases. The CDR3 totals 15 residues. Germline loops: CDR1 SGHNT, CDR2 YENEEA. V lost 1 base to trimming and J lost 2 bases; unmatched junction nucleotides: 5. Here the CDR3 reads CASSLVGQATYEQYF. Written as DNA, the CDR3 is TGTGCCAGCAGCTTAGTAGGACAGGCCACCTACGAGCAGTACTTC. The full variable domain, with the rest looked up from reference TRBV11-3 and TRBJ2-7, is EAGVVQSPRYKIIEKKQPVAFWCNPISGHNTLYWYLQNLGQGPELLIRYENEEAVDDSQLPKDRFSAERLKGVDSTLKIQPAELGDSAVYLCASSLVGQATYEQYFGPGTRLTVT.

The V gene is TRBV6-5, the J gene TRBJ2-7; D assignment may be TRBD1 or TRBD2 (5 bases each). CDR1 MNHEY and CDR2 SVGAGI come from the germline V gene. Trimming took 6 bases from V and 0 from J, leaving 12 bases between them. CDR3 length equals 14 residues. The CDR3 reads CASRGTGISYEQYF. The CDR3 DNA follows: TGTGCCAGCAGGGGGACCGGGATCTCCTACGAGCAGTACTTC.

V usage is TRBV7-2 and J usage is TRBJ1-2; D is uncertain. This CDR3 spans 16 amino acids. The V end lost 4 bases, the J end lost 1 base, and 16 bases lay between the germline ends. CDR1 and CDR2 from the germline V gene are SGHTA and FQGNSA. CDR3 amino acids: CASSSTQKTVNYGYTF. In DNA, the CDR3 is TGTGCCAGCAGCTCTACACAGAAAACGGTTAACTATGGCTACACCTTC.

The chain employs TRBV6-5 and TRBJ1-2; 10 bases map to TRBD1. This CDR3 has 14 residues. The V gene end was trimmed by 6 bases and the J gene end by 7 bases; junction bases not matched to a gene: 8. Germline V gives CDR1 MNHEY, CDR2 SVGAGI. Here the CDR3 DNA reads TGTGCCAGCAGGTCGGGACAGGGGCTAACTGGCTACACCTTC. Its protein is CASRSGQGLTGYTF.

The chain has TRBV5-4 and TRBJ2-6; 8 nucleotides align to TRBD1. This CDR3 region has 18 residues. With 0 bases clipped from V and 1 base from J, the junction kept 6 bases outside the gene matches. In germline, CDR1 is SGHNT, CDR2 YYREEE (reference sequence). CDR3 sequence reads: CASSLGTGYGSGANVLTF. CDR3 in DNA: TGTGCCAGCAGCTTGGGGACAGGGTATGGGTCTGGGGCCAACGTCCTGACTTTC.

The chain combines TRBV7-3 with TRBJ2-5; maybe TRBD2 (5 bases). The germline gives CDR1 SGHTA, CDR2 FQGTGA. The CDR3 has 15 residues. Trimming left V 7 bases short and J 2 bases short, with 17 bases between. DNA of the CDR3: TGTGCCAGCAAAAGTCAGCGGCGACTTCAAGAGACCCAGTACTTC. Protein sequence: CASKSQRRLQETQYF.

CDR3 protein: CASSLQGSTDTQYF. The CDR3 DNA sequence: TGTGCCAGCAGCCTACAGGGGAGCACAGATACGCAGTATTTT. This rearrangement joins TRBV11-1 to TRBJ2-3, with 7 bases matching TRBD1. This CDR3 contains 14 residues. Germline V gene data show CDR1 as SGHAT and CDR2 as FQDESV (reference sequence). After removal of 5 bases from V and 0 bases from J, the junction contained 2 bases not matched to a gene. The full variable domain, its missing parts supplied by reference TRBV11-1 and TRBJ2-3, is EAEVAQSPRYKITEKSQAVAFWCDPISGHATLYWYRQILGQGPELLVQFQDESVVDDSQLPKDRFSAERLKGVDSTLKIQPAELGDSAMYLCASSLQGSTDTQYFGPGTRLTVL.

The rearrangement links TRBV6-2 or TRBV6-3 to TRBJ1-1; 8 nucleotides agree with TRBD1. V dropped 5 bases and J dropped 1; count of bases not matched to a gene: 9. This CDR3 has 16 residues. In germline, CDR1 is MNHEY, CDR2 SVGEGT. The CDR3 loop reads CASSKLGQGGNTEAFF. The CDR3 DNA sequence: TGTGCCAGCAGTAAACTCGGACAGGGAGGGAACACTGAAGCTTTCTTT.

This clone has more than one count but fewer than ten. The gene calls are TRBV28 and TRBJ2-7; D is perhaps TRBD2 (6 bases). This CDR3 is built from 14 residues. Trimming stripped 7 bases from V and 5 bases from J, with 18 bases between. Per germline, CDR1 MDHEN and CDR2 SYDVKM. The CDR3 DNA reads TGTGCCAGCAACTATGCTGGGGGGAGGAACGAGCAGTACTTC. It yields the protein CASNYAGGRNEQYF.

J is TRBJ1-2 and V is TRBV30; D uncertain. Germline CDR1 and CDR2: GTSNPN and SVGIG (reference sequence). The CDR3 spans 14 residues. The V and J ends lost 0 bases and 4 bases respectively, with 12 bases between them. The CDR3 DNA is TGTGCCTGGAGTGTTGACCCCTCGGGCTATGGCTACACCTTC. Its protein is CAWSVDPSGYGYTF.

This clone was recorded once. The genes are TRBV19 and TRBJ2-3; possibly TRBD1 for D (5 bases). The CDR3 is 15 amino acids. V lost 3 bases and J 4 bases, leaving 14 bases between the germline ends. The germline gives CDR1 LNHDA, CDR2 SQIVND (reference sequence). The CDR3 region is CASSMGRVAPDTQYF. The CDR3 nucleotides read TGTGCCAGTAGTATGGGCAGGGTCGCTCCAGATACGCAGTATTTT.

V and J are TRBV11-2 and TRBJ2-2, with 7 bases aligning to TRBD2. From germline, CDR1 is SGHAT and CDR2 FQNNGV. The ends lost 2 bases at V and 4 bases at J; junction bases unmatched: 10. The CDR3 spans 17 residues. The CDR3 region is CASSLRRESQVTGELFF. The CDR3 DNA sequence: TGTGCCAGCAGCTTACGGCGGGAGAGTCAAGTCACCGGGGAGCTGTTTTTT.

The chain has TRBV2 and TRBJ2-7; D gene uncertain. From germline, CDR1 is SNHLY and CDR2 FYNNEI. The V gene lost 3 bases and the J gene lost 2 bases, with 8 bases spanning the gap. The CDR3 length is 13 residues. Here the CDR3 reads CASSDRLTYEQYF. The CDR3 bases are TGTGCCAGCAGTGATCGGCTGACCTACGAGCAGTACTTC.

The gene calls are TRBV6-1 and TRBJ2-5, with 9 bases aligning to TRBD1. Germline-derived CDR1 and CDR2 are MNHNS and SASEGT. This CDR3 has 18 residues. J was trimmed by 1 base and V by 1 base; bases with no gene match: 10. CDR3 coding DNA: TGTGCCAGCAGTGAAGAGTGGGAGGACAGGGGACTCCAAGAGACCCAGTACTTC. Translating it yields CASSEEWEDRGLQETQYF.

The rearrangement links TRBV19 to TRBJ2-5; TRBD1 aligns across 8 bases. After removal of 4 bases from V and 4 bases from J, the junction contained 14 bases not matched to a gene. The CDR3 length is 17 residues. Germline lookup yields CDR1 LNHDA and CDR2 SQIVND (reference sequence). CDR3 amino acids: CASSTPLRDRSRETQYF. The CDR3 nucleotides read TGTGCCAGTAGTACTCCCTTGAGGGACAGGTCTAGAGAGACCCAGTACTTC.

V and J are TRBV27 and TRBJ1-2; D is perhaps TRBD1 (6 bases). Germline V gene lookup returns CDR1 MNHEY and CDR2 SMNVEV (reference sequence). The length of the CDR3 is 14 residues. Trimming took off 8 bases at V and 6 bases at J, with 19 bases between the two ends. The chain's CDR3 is CASHPRGANNGYTF. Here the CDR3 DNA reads TGTGCCAGCCACCCCCGGGGGGCGAACAATGGCTACACCTTC.

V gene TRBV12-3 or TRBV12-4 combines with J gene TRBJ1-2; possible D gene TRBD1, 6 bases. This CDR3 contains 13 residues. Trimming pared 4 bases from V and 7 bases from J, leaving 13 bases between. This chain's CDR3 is CASSYGDRFGYTF. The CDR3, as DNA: TGTGCCAGCAGTTACGGAGACAGGTTTGGCTACACCTTC.